One and the same sample provided the 27 T cell receptor beta chains below, sequenced in a study of OX40 agonist ivuxolimab in advanced cancers. Produced via immunoSEQ multiplex PCR; TCRdb's table is partial and in-frame only. The sample lists 50,000 to 60,000 clones; about four fifths were seen once. The material sequenced was CD4+ or CD8+ T cells sorted from blood, taken in a trial of the OX40 agonist ivuxolimab. These receptors came from an adult with an advanced solid tumor such as melanoma, head and neck, liver or kidney cancer.

This clone was observed a handful of times. This CDR3 reads CAWTQGAGNTIYF. The CDR3 DNA follows: TGTGCCTGGACGCAGGGGGCTGGAAACACCATATATTTT. V gene TRBV30 combines with J gene TRBJ1-3; TRBD1 matches at 7 bases. The CDR3 contains 13 residues. From germline, CDR1 is GTSNPN and CDR2 SVGIG (reference sequence). The junction had 2 bases not matched to a gene; V was cut back by 4 bases and J by 2 bases.

The CDR3 nucleotides read TGCGCCAGCAGCTTGGTTTTGGGCTGGGGCTACACCTTC. Protein: CASSLVLGWGYTF. This chain joins TRBV5-1 and TRBJ1-2, with D unresolved. The germline CDR1 and CDR2 sequences are SGHRS and YFSETQ. Trimming removed 0 bases at V and 8 bases at J, with 11 bases between. The CDR3 is made up of 13 amino acids.

This sequence joins TRBV5-1 and TRBJ2-5; 14 bases match TRBD2. CDR1 is SGHRS and CDR2 is YFSETQ in the germline V gene. V gave up 4 bases and J gave up 3 bases; unmatched junction bases: 5. This CDR3 has 16 amino acids. CDR3 nucleotide sequence: TGCGCCAGCAGCCCTGGGACTAGCGGGGGCAAAGAGACCCAGTACTTC. It translates to CASSPGTSGGKETQYF.

The chain recombines TRBV27 with TRBJ1-4; the match to TRBD1 covers 9 bases. CDR1 and CDR2 (germline): MNHEY, SMNVEV (reference sequence). With V trimmed by 5 bases and J by 7 bases, 14 bases remained unmatched. The CDR3 length is 17 residues. The CDR3 here is CASSTPPGTGRGEKLFF. CDR3 DNA: TGTGCCAGCAGTACCCCCCCCGGGACAGGGAGGGGTGAAAAACTGTTTTTT.

The gene calls are TRBV19 and TRBJ2-5, with D perhaps TRBD1 or TRBD2 (5 bases each). V was pared by 5 bases and J by 5 bases, with 18 bases between. Germline-derived CDR1 and CDR2 are LNHDA and SQIVND (reference sequence). The CDR3 is 15 amino acids. The CDR3 region is CASSLGTSPGETQYF. Written as DNA, the CDR3 is TGTGCCAGTAGTCTCGGGACCTCCCCCGGGGAGACCCAGTACTTC.

The gene calls are TRBV7-9 and TRBJ2-3; perhaps TRBD1 as D (5 bases). CDR1 is SEHNR, CDR2 FQNEAQ, per germline (reference sequence). Between the trimmed V and J ends, which lost 7 bases and 0 bases, there was a span of 17 bases. There are 16 residues in the CDR3. CDR3 coding DNA: TGTGCCAGCACCGAGATTTTCCCAGGGAGCACAGATACGCAGTATTTT. This translates into CASTEIFPGSTDTQYF.

The chain combines TRBV18 with TRBJ2-2; 10 bases match TRBD2. V lost 6 bases to trimming and J lost 6 bases; unmatched junction nucleotides: 13. There are 17 residues in the CDR3. In germline, CDR1 is KGHSH, CDR2 LQKENI. CDR3 region: CASSPGLAGESSGELFF. The CDR3 coding sequence is TGTGCCAGCTCCCCTGGTCTAGCGGGAGAGTCGTCCGGGGAGCTGTTTTTT.

This chain connects TRBV20-1 to TRBJ1-2; D unresolved. V was trimmed by 7 bases and J by 8 bases, leaving 14 bases between them. The CDR3 consists of 11 residues. The germline V gene encodes CDR1 DFQATT and CDR2 SNEGSKA (reference sequence). CDR3 in DNA: TGCAGTGTCACGGTTTATTGGGGCTACACCTTC. It is translated as CSVTVYWGYTF.

J is TRBJ2-2 and V is TRBV15; TRBD2 might be the D (5 bases). The CDR3 contains 16 residues. Germline CDR1 LNHNV, CDR2 YYDKDF (reference sequence). V was clipped by 7 bases and J by 5 bases, with 20 bases between them. CDR3 protein: CATNRMAGGETGELFF. The CDR3 DNA is TGTGCCACCAACCGAATGGCGGGCGGAGAGACCGGGGAGCTGTTTTTT.

The chain links TRBV28 to TRBJ2-5; 12 bases are shared with TRBD2. The CDR3 loop spans 16 amino acids. In germline, CDR1 is MDHEN, CDR2 SYDVKM. Unmatched junction bases numbered 8, after V lost 4 bases and J lost 5 bases. CDR3 sequence: CASSSPTSGSWETQYF. CDR3 nucleotides: TGTGCCAGCAGTTCCCCGACTAGCGGGAGCTGGGAGACCCAGTACTTC.

The rearrangement joins TRBV11-2 to TRBJ2-6; no clear D. V shed 5 bases and J shed 0 bases, with 11 bases lying between them. Looked up from germline, CDR1 is SGHAT and CDR2 is FQNNGV. The CDR3 length is 16 residues. The CDR3 DNA reads TGTGCCAGCAGCCGAACCAGAGGCTCTGGGGCCAACGTCCTGACTTTC. Its translation: CASSRTRGSGANVLTF.

This clone was counted a few times. V usage is TRBV11-1 and J usage is TRBJ2-5, with a tentative D call TRBD2 (5 bases). The germline gives CDR1 SGHAT, CDR2 FQDESV (reference sequence). The CDR3 sequence is 15 residues long. Deletions cut 6 bases from V and 5 bases from J, with 19 bases between. The CDR3 sequence is CASRQEAHESETQYF. The CDR3 coding sequence is TGTGCCAGCAGGCAGGAGGCCCATGAGAGCGAGACCCAGTACTTC. Filled out from reference TRBV11-1 and TRBJ2-5, the complete variable domain reads EAEVAQSPRYKITEKSQAVAFWCDPISGHATLYWYRQILGQGPELLVQFQDESVVDDSQLPKDRFSAERLKGVDSTLKIQPAELGDSAMYLCASRQEAHESETQYFGPGTRLLVL.

The chain combines TRBV15 with TRBJ1-1; D gene unclear. Germline V lookup: CDR1 LNHNV, CDR2 YYDKDF (reference sequence). The CDR3 loop spans 13 amino acids. V shed 2 bases and J shed 9 bases, with 13 bases lying between them. The CDR3: CATSRRETDKAFF. Written as DNA, the CDR3 is TGTGCCACCAGCAGAAGGGAGACGGATAAAGCTTTCTTT.

This clone was detected only a few times. The gene calls are TRBV10-3 and TRBJ1-5; D is undetermined. CDR1 ENHRY and CDR2 SYGVKD come from the germline V gene. The ends were cut back, 7 bases at V and 4 bases at J, with 8 bases in the middle. The CDR3 runs to 12 residues. The CDR3 here is CAINGENQPQHF. CDR3 bases: TGTGCCATCAACGGAGAGAATCAGCCCCAGCATTTT.

The V call is TRBV5-5, the J call TRBJ2-5, with D possibly matching TRBD2 (7 bases). CDR3 length: 14 residues. CDR1 is SGHKS and CDR2 is YYEKEE in the germline V gene (reference sequence). Trimming stripped 4 bases from V and 4 bases from J, with 14 bases between. In DNA, the CDR3 is TGTGCCAGCAGCCGCGAAGGGGGGGGAGAGACCCAGTACTTC. This codes for CASSREGGGETQYF.

The chain recombines TRBV6-1 with TRBJ2-5; TRBD2 matches 10 bases. CDR3 size: 15 residues. V lost 5 bases and J lost 4; bases outside the gene matches: 7. Germline CDR1 MNHNS, CDR2 SASEGT. The CDR3 here is CASSPARLAGETQYF. Written as DNA, the CDR3 is TGTGCCAGCAGTCCTGCCCGACTAGCGGGAGAGACCCAGTACTTC.

The V call is TRBV6-5, the J call TRBJ2-7, with TRBD1 identical over 9 bases. Germline values: CDR1 MNHEY, CDR2 SVGAGI. The CDR3 is 14 residues long. V gave up 7 bases and J gave up 3 bases; unmatched junction bases: 7. The CDR3 here is CASKTGTGNYEQYF. CDR3 sequence (DNA): TGTGCCAGCAAAACCGGGACAGGGAACTACGAGCAGTACTTC.

This clone was recorded a few times. V is TRBV30 and J is TRBJ1-1; D is unresolved. This CDR3 is built from 12 residues. V was clipped by 2 bases and J by 7 bases, with 11 bases between them. Germline V gene lookup returns CDR1 GTSNPN and CDR2 SVGIG (reference sequence). Written as DNA, the CDR3 is TGTGCCTGGAGTTCGAGGAGCAGTGAAGCTTTCTTT. Amino acids: CAWSSRSSEAFF.

V gene TRBV25-1 combines with J gene TRBJ2-1; D is ambiguous. V lost 1 base, J lost 0 bases, and 13 bases lay in between. The CDR3 runs to 17 residues. Germline CDR1 reads MGHDK; CDR2 reads SYGVNS. The CDR3 spells CASSEFGYSSSYNEQFF. The CDR3 nucleotides read TGTGCCAGCAGTGAATTTGGCTACTCGAGCTCCTACAATGAGCAGTTCTTC.

This sequence joins TRBV11-2 and TRBJ2-5; the D is unclear. This CDR3 has 15 residues. The germline CDR1 and CDR2 sequences are SGHAT and FQNNGV. V shed 0 bases and J shed 5 bases, with 13 bases lying between them. CDR3 sequence reads: CASSLDGGNWETQYF. The CDR3 nucleotides are TGTGCCAGCAGCTTAGATGGTGGCAATTGGGAGACCCAGTACTTC.

V is TRBV7-2 and J is TRBJ2-1; D is tentatively TRBD1 or TRBD2 (5 bases each). Trimming took off 4 bases at V and 0 bases at J, with 10 bases between the two ends. CDR3 length: 15 residues. Germline CDR1 is SGHTA and CDR2 is FQGNSA. This CDR3 reads CASSWDPNSYNEQFF. The CDR3 DNA follows: TGTGCCAGCAGCTGGGACCCCAACTCCTACAATGAGCAGTTCTTC.

CDR3 residues: CASSQERGLWAYEQYF. The DNA of the CDR3 is TGTGCCAGCAGCCAAGAAAGAGGTCTTTGGGCCTACGAGCAGTACTTC. V usage is TRBV14 and J usage is TRBJ2-7; no clear D. CDR1 and CDR2 (germline): SGHDN, FVKESK. This CDR3 region has 16 residues. V lost 0 bases to trimming and J lost 2 bases, with 14 bases between them.

This rearrangement joins TRBV11-3 to TRBJ2-3; D not resolved. From germline, CDR1 is SGHNT and CDR2 YENEEA. This CDR3 comprises 15 residues. The ends were cut back, 6 bases at V and 2 bases at J, with 15 bases in the middle. Here the CDR3 reads CASSYSDDYTDTQYF. CDR3 bases: TGTGCCAGCAGTTACAGTGACGATTACACAGATACGCAGTATTTT.

The chain joins TRBV21-1 to TRBJ2-4. TRBV21-1 is deemed a pseudogene. This CDR3 has 16 residues. The CDR3 region is CASSKLGRLAKNIQYF. In DNA form, the CDR3 reads TGTGCCAGCAGCAAATTAGGCAGATTAGCCAAAAACATTCAGTACTTC.

Comments on this clone: Distinct nucleotide sequences in the sample also encode this CDR3. The V call is TRBV30, the J call TRBJ1-5; no clear D. The CDR3 is made up of 13 amino acids. The germline gives CDR1 GTSNPN, CDR2 SVGIG (reference sequence). The V and J ends lost 0 bases and 4 bases respectively, with 7 bases between them. DNA for the CDR3: TGTGCCTGGAGTGTGAAGGGAAATCAGCCCCAGCATTTT. Protein: CAWSVKGNQPQHF.

The chain uses TRBV19 and TRBJ1-1, with D possibly being TRBD1 (6 bases). The CDR3 sequence is 14 residues long. Trimming removed 5 bases at V and 11 bases at J, with 21 bases between. Germline lookup yields CDR1 LNHDA and CDR2 SQIVND (reference sequence). The chain's CDR3 is CASSSGTSVTGAFF. The DNA of the CDR3 is TGTGCCAGTAGTTCCGGGACGTCGGTAACAGGGGCTTTCTTT.

V and J are TRBV5-1 and TRBJ2-7; D is unclear. The germline V gene encodes CDR1 SGHRS and CDR2 YFSETQ. The CDR3 consists of 13 residues. Trimming stripped 0 bases from V and 7 bases from J, with 11 bases between. CDR3 loop: CASSLVEVGEQYF. As DNA, the CDR3 is TGCGCCAGCAGCTTGGTCGAGGTCGGTGAGCAGTACTTC. Based on the CDR3 plus reference TRBV5-1 and TRBJ2-7, the full variable domain is KAGVTQTPRYLIKTRGQQVTLSCSPISGHRSVSWYQQTPGQGLQFLFEYFSETQRNKGNFPGRFSGRQFSNSRSEMNVSTLELGDSALYLCASSLVEVGEQYFGPGTRLTVT.